A single sample is the source of the 30 T cell receptor beta chains below, sequenced in a study of CXCR3-negative and CXCR3-positive naive CD8 T cells. The study made its TRB cDNA libraries by 5' RACE, adding UMI labels. From its re-call of the 5' RACE reads, TCRdb lists each CDR3 protein once, without DNA. This sample's table has about 58,000 distinct CDR3 sequences. The material sequenced was naive CXCR3- CD8+ T cells from blood. As for subset: CD45RO-CCR7+CD27+CD95- naive CD8+ T cells lacking CXCR3 (TNR3-). The source is a human donor in good health. Some clones in this sample may be carry-over from other donors' samples.

The chain uses TRBV4-3 and TRBJ2-7; TCRdb's D call of TRBD1 is untestable without DNA. CDR3 length equals 14 residues. Germline V gene lookup returns CDR1 LGHNA and CDR2 YSLEER. The CDR3 loop is CASSQSGTGYEQYF.

The CDR3 reads CASSYSWTGGYTF. The V and J genes are TRBV6-5 and TRBJ1-2; TCRdb reports TRBD1, a call that lacks DNA to check it against. The CDR3 length is 13 residues. Germline CDR1 reads MNHEY; CDR2 reads SVGAGI.

J is TRBJ2-7 and V is TRBV10-1; no DNA is available, so the TRBD1 call from TCRdb remains unchecked. This CDR3 is 13 amino acids long. Germline loops: CDR1 WNHNN, CDR2 SYGVQD (reference sequence). The CDR3 loop is CASSLFGDGEQYF.

V gene TRBV7-8 combines with J gene TRBJ2-1. CDR1 is SGHVS and CDR2 is FQNEAQ in the germline V gene. The CDR3 totals 16 residues. CDR3 amino acids: CASSLAPFSSYNEQFF.

The chain recombines TRBV7-9 with TRBJ1-4. Per the germline V gene, CDR1 is SEHNR and CDR2 is FQNEAQ (reference sequence). The CDR3 sequence is 16 residues long. This chain's CDR3 is CASSHVPGATNEKLFF.

The chain carries TRBV7-3 and TRBJ2-1; the D call of TRBD1 rests on TCRdb alone, since no DNA is present to check it. The CDR3 runs to 13 residues. Germline values: CDR1 SGHTA, CDR2 FQGTGA. The CDR3: CASSLGAAREQFF.

V is TRBV4-1 and J is TRBJ2-1; TCRdb's D call, TRBD1, is unchecked because there is no DNA. This CDR3 spans 17 amino acids. Germline V CDR1 and CDR2: MGHRA, YSYEKL. CDR3 amino acids: CASSQDATGQAILEQFF.

This chain joins TRBV7-9 and TRBJ1-2; TCRdb's D call, TRBD1, is unchecked because there is no DNA. The CDR3 is made up of 16 amino acids. Germline V gene sequence: CDR1 SEHNR, CDR2 FQNEAQ (reference sequence). The CDR3 protein is CASSEGQGAPGYGYTF.

The V and J genes are TRBV5-4 and TRBJ1-1; TCRdb lists TRBD1, though no DNA is available to test this call. The germline gives CDR1 SGHNT, CDR2 YYREEE (reference sequence). There are 15 residues in the CDR3. CDR3 sequence: CASSVARTGNTEAFF.

The chain uses TRBV27 and TRBJ2-1; no DNA is available, so the TRBD1 call from TCRdb remains unchecked. The CDR3 is 15 amino acids. Germline V gene sequence: CDR1 MNHEY, CDR2 SMNVEV (reference sequence). The CDR3: CASSLYSGQAGGQFF.

The chain recombines TRBV10-3 with TRBJ1-1. This CDR3 spans 13 amino acids. The germline V gene has CDR1 ENHRY and CDR2 SYGVKD. The CDR3 reads CAISEVGNTEAFF.

The genes are TRBV29-1 and TRBJ2-7. The V gene's germline CDR1 is SQVTM and CDR2 ANQGSEA. The CDR3 consists of 13 residues. CDR3: CSVLDELSYEQYF.

CDR3 sequence reads: CASSYPLRASSPDTQYF. V gene TRBV7-8 combines with J gene TRBJ2-3; the TRBD1 assignment by TCRdb is unverifiable without DNA. Per the germline V gene, CDR1 is SGHVS and CDR2 is FQNEAQ. The CDR3 sequence is 17 residues long.

This chain links TRBV7-2 with TRBJ2-7; TCRdb reports TRBD1, a call that lacks DNA to check it against. The CDR3 has 14 amino acids. Germline V lookup: CDR1 SGHTA, CDR2 FQGNSA. The CDR3 loop reads CASSQGQFLYEQYF.

The chain has TRBV10-3 and TRBJ2-5; TCRdb's assignment of TRBD1 cannot be checked, as there is no DNA. CDR3 length: 15 amino acids. Germline V gene lookup returns CDR1 ENHRY and CDR2 SYGVKD. The CDR3 reads CAISDWGEPQETQYF.

The chain links TRBV12-3 or TRBV12-4 to TRBJ2-1; TCRdb indicates TRBD2, and absent DNA this call remains unverified. This CDR3 comprises 19 residues. The CDR3 sequence: CASREGLAGGRGRPNEQFF.

The rearrangement links TRBV7-9 to TRBJ2-5; the TCRdb D gene call, TRBD1, has no DNA to confirm it. The CDR3 is made up of 16 amino acids. Germline V gene data show CDR1 as SEHNR and CDR2 as FQNEAQ (reference sequence). The CDR3 sequence is CASSLWTGGAGETQYF.

The rearrangement links TRBV9 to TRBJ2-3; TCRdb gives TRBD1 as the D gene, but with no DNA this cannot be confirmed. Germline CDR1 reads SGDLS; CDR2 reads YYNGEE. The CDR3 is 18 amino acids. The chain's CDR3 is CASSVAQTGGADTDTQYF.

The chain couples TRBV7-9 to TRBJ2-2. The germline gives CDR1 SEHNR, CDR2 FQNEAQ (reference sequence). The CDR3 has 17 residues. The CDR3 reads CASSHTPGGPNTGELFF.

The V and J genes are TRBV20-1 and TRBJ2-1. Looked up from germline, CDR1 is DFQATT and CDR2 is SNEGSKA (reference sequence). This CDR3 region has 13 residues. The CDR3 sequence: CSARDLGVNEQFF.

CDR3 sequence reads: CASSSREDGDPPQYF. The genes are TRBV7-3 and TRBJ2-3; TCRdb calls TRBD1, which cannot be checked without DNA. Per the germline V gene, CDR1 is SGHTA and CDR2 is FQGTGA. The CDR3 totals 15 residues.

The rearrangement uses TRBV29-1 and TRBJ2-2; without DNA, the TCRdb call of TRBD1 cannot be checked. CDR3 length: 18 amino acids. Germline CDR1 reads SQVTM; CDR2 reads ANQGSEA. Here the CDR3 reads CSVEGGGDGTGIAGELFF.

V is TRBV29-1 and J is TRBJ2-7. Germline loops: CDR1 SQVTM, CDR2 ANQGSEA. The CDR3 is 12 amino acids. CDR3 sequence: CSVYLKGYEQYF.

The chain has TRBV6-5 and TRBJ1-1; the TRBD1 assignment by TCRdb is unverifiable without DNA. Looked up from germline, CDR1 is MNHEY and CDR2 is SVGAGI. This CDR3 region has 14 residues. This CDR3 reads CASNPRGYNTEAFF.

V gene TRBV7-8 combines with J gene TRBJ1-3; the TRBD1 assignment by TCRdb is unverifiable without DNA. CDR1 and CDR2 from the germline V gene are SGHVS and FQNEAQ. This CDR3 spans 15 amino acids. CDR3 in amino acids: CASSLGGQGADTIYF.

The chain recombines TRBV7-2 with TRBJ1-1; TCRdb designates TRBD1, a call that cannot be tested without DNA. CDR3 length: 15 residues. The germline V gene encodes CDR1 SGHTA and CDR2 FQGNSA. CDR3 residues: CASSLPGGEDTEAFF. The whole variable domain, remainder taken from reference TRBV7-2 and TRBJ1-1, is GAGVSQSPSNKVTEKGKDVELRCDPISGHTALYWYRQSLGQGLEFLIYFQGNSAPDKSGLPSDRFSAERTGGSVSTLTIQRTQQEDSAVYLCASSLPGGEDTEAFFGQGTRLTVV.

The CDR3 region is CASSGPYFASSTDTQYF. This sequence joins TRBV19 and TRBJ2-3; TCRdb picks TRBD2, but there is no DNA to check that call. The CDR3 covers 17 residues. Germline assignment: CDR1 LNHDA and CDR2 SQIVND (reference sequence). Full variable domain (outside the CDR3, taken from reference TRBV19 and TRBJ2-3): DGGITQSPKYLFRKEGQNVTLSCEQNLNHDAMYWYRQDPGQGLRLIYYSQIVNDFQKGDIAEGYSVSREKKESFPLTVTSAQKNPTAFYLCASSGPYFASSTDTQYFGPGTRLTVL.

This rearrangement joins TRBV10-1 to TRBJ2-3. The germline V gene has CDR1 WNHNN and CDR2 SYGVQD (reference sequence). This CDR3 spans 17 amino acids. The CDR3 sequence is CASSENAATTSTDTQYF.

This sequence joins TRBV18 and TRBJ2-7; TCRdb's assignment of TRBD1 cannot be checked, as there is no DNA. The length of the CDR3 is 13 residues. Germline V gives CDR1 KGHSH, CDR2 LQKENI. The CDR3 is CASFATGLYEQYF.

V usage is TRBV7-8 and J usage is TRBJ2-1; TCRdb selects TRBD2, and the lack of DNA leaves this call unchecked. The CDR3 totals 19 residues. The germline gives CDR1 SGHVS, CDR2 FQNEAQ. CDR3 protein: CASSLGREWVRGVYNEQFF.